This T cell receptor beta chain was identified during a study of cytotoxic CD8 clonotypes in ibrutinib-treated CLL (dated by TCRdb to about 2021). Background on the whole study: In this cohort, around 15 patients were treatment-naive and about a dozen were relapsed/refractory, while some 18 had unmutated IGHV. Cryopreserved peripheral blood mononuclear cells were obtained prior to treatment, at the time of response, and at either disease progression or sustained remission. Of the approximately 90 participants in the trial, roughly 26 had longitudinal samples available. On average, each sample yielded about 260,000 productive templates and over 90,000 productive rearrangements. The response samples were drawn at a median of 12 months into treatment, with a range of roughly 6 to 40 months. Patients were still on ibrutinib when every remission and progressive disease sample was collected. Responses were partial in some 24 patients and complete in 2; after median approximately 5.5 years follow-up, 14 stayed in remission and about twelve progressed.

A MiSeq instrument was used for deep resolution sequencing, which targeted depths ranging from 1 in 1 million up to 1 in 200,000 T cells, with coverage averaging 10x for each clonotype. The immunoSEQ hsTCRB Kit was used to generate TCR beta libraries. Per the authors' processing: The data were analyzed with ImmunoSEQ Analyzer and ImmunoSEQ Data Assistant, and V, D and J gene assignments followed IMGT definitions. Clonality, with values ranging from 0 to 1, was calculated as one minus the normalized Shannon entropy of productive rearrangement frequencies. Public clonotype analysis was restricted to overrepresented clonotypes comprising at least 0.05% of each patient's repertoire. Some twelve repertoires from age-matched healthy donors, obtained from immuneACCESS, served as clonality controls. TCRdb limited this immuneACCESS table to in-frame rearrangements with V and J called. A share of clones is missing; checked studies link under half to unresolved V genes, and the rest is unexplained. The DNA was the basis for D and trimming; V, J and clone size are from that table. The sample data list fewer than 300,000 clones, and more than 70% of these were observed just once. About 5% of the sample is in the top ten clones.

The sample's time point, from its label and the paper: progressive disease on ibrutinib. For TCR beta library preparation, about 2.2 micrograms of genomic DNA was extracted from cryopreserved PBMCs. Longitudinal blood samples from CLL patients on ibrutinib monotherapy were analyzed using high-throughput TCR beta sequencing. The patients were enrolled in a single-center, open-label phase 2 trial of ibrutinib monotherapy. Reading the germline V gene gives CDR1 SGHAT and CDR2 FQNNGV. The CDR3 covers 17 residues, taking in both the cysteine and the phenylalanine. Left in the record is the CDR3 DNA by itself, 51 bases read in frame from the first base. A distance of 15 bases separates the germline ends of V and J, which lose 4 bases and 0 bases respectively. The investigation overall reported the following: Clonality rose at ibrutinib response, remained stable during sustained remission, and dropped back toward baseline at progression. At baseline, clonality was higher than in age-matched healthy donors and showed a strong correlation with circulating CD8+ T-cell counts. Public clonotypes were rare and either shrank or stayed stable during treatment, and the rise in clonality at ibrutinib response reflected expansion of private clonotypes. Lymph node repertoires were not examined, and the timing of sampling was not matched between patients in sustained remission and those whose disease progressed.

A remark on this clone: No antigen is known for it. Base-call qualities are not available, and no considerably larger clone is one nucleotide away.

This TCR came from a human donor with chronic lymphocytic leukemia. The sequence links TRBV11-2 to TRBJ2-2; the D gene identity is not certain. Material: PBMCs, obtained at disease progression, from a patient treated with ibrutinib. The nucleotide sequence reads as follows: TGTGCCAGCAGCTCCCATATGGGCGGACCGAACACCGGGGAGCTGTTTTTT. The resulting protein is CASSSHMGGPNTGELFF.